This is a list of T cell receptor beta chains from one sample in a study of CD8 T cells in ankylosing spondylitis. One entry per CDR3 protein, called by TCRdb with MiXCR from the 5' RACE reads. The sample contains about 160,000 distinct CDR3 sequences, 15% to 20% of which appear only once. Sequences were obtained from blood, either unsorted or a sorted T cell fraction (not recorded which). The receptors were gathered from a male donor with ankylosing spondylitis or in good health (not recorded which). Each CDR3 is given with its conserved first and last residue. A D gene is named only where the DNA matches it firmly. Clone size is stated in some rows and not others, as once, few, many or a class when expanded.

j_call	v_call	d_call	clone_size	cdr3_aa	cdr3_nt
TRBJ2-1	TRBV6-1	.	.	CAIASPGVSKGTEQFF	TGTGCCATAGCATCACCGGGGGTCTCAAAAGGGACTGAGCAGTTCTTC
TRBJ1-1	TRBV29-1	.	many	CSVEEGVATEAFF	TGCAGCGTTGAAGAAGGAGTGGCCACTGAAGCTTTCTTT
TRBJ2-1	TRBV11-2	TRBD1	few	CASSLGQAGHEQFF	TGTGCCAGCAGCTTGGGACAGGCAGGCCATGAGCAGTTCTTC
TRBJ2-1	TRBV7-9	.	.	CASRGLGEQFF	TGTGCCAGCAGAGGGTTGGGTGAGCAGTTCTTC
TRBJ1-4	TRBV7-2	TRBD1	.	CASTRDRATNEKLFF	TGTGCCAGCACCCGAGACAGGGCAACTAATGAAAAACTGTTTTTT
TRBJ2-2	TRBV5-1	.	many	CASSLLEGELFF	TGCGCCAGCAGCCTGTTAGAAGGGGAGCTGTTTTTT
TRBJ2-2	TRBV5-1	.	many	CASSLGGGPNTGELFF	TGCGCCAGCAGCCTTGGAGGGGGGCCGAACACCGGGGAGCTGTTTTTT
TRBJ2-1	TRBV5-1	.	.	CASSLGPGGSYNEQFF	TGCGCCAGCAGCTTAGGTCCAGGTGGATCCTACAATGAGCAGTTCTTC
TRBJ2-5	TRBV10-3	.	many	CAISESGGKETQYF	TGTGCCATCAGTGAGTCGGGGGGAAAAGAGACCCAGTACTTC
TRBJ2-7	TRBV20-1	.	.	CSARAPGSRYYEQYF	TGCAGTGCTAGGGCCCCGGGCTCTCGGTACTACGAGCAGTACTTC
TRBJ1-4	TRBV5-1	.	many	CASSLDREKLFF	TGCGCCAGCAGCTTGGACAGAGAAAAACTGTTTTTT
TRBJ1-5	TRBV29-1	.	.	CSVDTGYNQPQHF	TGCAGCGTAGATACAGGGTACAATCAGCCCCAGCATTTT
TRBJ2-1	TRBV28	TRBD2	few	CASSAPGLAGSDEQFF	TGTGCCAGCAGTGCTCCGGGACTAGCGGGATCGGATGAGCAGTTCTTC
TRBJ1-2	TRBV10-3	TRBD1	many	CASRLTGGGYGYTF	TGTGCCTCACGCCTGACAGGGGGCGGCTATGGCTACACCTTC
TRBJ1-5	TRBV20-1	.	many	CSASDSNQPQHF	TGCAGTGCTAGTGATAGCAATCAGCCCCAGCATTTT
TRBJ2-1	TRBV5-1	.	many	CASSYLPGNHNEQFF	TGCGCCAGCAGCTACTTGCCCGGGAACCACAATGAGCAGTTCTTC
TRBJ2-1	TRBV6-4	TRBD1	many	CASSDSRGTGGFF	TGTGCCAGCAGTGACTCTCGCGGGACAGGAGGTTTCTTC
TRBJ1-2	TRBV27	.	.	CASSLSPGYGYTF	TGTGCCAGCAGTTTATCCCCAGGCTATGGCTACACCTTC
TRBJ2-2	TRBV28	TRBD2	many	CASSPRRGSGLPPPGELFF	TGTGCCAGCAGTCCTCGTAGGGGTAGCGGGCTTCCCCCTCCCGGGGAGCTGTTTTTT
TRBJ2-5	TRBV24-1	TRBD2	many	CATRAGSAQETQYF	TGTGCCACCAGAGCGGGATCGGCCCAAGAGACCCAGTACTTC
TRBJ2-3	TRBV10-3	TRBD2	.	CAISERKGTSVGDTQYF	TGTGCCATCAGTGAGCGTAAGGGGACTAGCGTTGGAGATACGCAGTATTTT
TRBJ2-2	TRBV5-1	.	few	CASSLETPFTGELFF	TGCGCCAGCAGCCTAGAGACACCCTTCACCGGGGAGCTGTTTTTT
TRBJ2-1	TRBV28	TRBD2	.	CASSLSGTDNEQFF	TGTGCCAGCAGTCTCAGCGGGACTGACAATGAGCAGTTCTTC
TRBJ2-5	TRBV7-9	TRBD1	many	CASSRDRGPVETQYF	TGTGCCAGCAGTCGGGACAGGGGGCCGGTAGAGACCCAGTACTTC
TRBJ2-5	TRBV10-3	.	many	CAISDGQQETQYF	TGTGCCATCAGTGACGGACAGCAAGAGACCCAGTACTTC
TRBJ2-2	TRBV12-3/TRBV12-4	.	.	CASSSPPGTLNTGELFF	TGTGCCAGCAGTTCCCCGCCCGGGACACTGAACACCGGGGAGCTGTTTTTT
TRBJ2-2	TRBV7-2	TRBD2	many	CASSLTSGRTGELFF	TGTGCCAGCAGCTTGACTAGCGGGAGGACCGGGGAGCTGTTTTTT
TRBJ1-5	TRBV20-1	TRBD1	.	CSARDGGKGGINQPQHF	TGCAGTGCTAGAGATGGGGGGAAAGGGGGCATCAATCAGCCCCAGCATTTT
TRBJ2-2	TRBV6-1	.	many	CASGGYDTPNTGELFF	TGTGCCAGCGGCGGGTATGACACTCCGAACACCGGGGAGCTGTTTTTT
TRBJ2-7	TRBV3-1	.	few	CASQEIPGYPYEQYF	TGTGCCAGCCAGGAGATACCAGGGTACCCCTACGAGCAGTACTTC
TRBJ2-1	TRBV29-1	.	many	CSVELRDYNEQFF	TGCAGCGTTGAGTTGCGGGACTACAATGAGCAGTTCTTC
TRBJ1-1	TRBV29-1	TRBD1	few	CSAEEGQGNTEAFF	TGCAGCGCCGAGGAGGGACAGGGGAACACTGAAGCTTTCTTT
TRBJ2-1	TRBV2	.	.	CASMRESSNEQFF	TGTGCCAGCATGCGCGAGTCTTCGAATGAGCAGTTCTTC
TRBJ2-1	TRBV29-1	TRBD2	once	CSVMTSESVNEQFF	TGCAGCGTTATGACTAGCGAGAGTGTCAATGAGCAGTTCTTC
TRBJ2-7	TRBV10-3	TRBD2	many	CAINDPTSGYEQYF	TGTGCCATCAATGACCCGACTAGCGGCTACGAGCAGTACTTC
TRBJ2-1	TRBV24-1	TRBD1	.	CATRGAGTGPVEQLF	TGTGCCACGAGAGGGGCAGGGACAGGGCCGGTTGAGCAGCTCTTC
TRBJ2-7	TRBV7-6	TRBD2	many	CASSLGSAGVLAYEQYF	TGTGCCAGCAGCTTAGGTTCAGCGGGGGTCCTTGCCTACGAGCAGTACTTC
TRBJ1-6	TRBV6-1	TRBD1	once	CASSPGTGRVGYNSPLHF	TGTGCCAGCAGTCCCGGGACAGGGAGGGTCGGGTATAATTCACCCCTCCACTTT
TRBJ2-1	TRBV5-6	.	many	CASSLDYGESEQFF	TGTGCCAGCAGCTTGGACTATGGGGAGAGTGAGCAGTTCTTC
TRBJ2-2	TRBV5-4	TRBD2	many	CASKGGRDTGELFF	TGTGCCAGCAAGGGCGGGAGGGACACCGGGGAGCTGTTTTTT
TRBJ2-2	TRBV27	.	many	CASSFRRGGELFF	TGTGCCAGCAGTTTCAGGCGTGGCGGGGAGCTGTTTTTT